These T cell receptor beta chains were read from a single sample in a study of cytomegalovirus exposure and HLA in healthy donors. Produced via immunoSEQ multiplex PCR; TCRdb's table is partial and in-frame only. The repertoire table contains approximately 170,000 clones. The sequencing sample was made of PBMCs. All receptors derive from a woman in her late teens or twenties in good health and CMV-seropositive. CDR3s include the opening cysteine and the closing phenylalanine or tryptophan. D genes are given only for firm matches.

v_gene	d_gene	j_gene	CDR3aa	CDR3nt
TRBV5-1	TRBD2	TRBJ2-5	CASSSSGPEETQYF	TGCGCCAGCAGCTCTAGCGGCCCTGAAGAGACCCAGTACTTC
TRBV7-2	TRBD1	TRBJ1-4	CASSPRYSATGEKLFF	TGTGCCAGCAGCCCAAGGTATTCCGCGACAGGGGAAAAACTGTTTTTT
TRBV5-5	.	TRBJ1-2	CASSFGGATNYGYTF	TGTGCCAGCAGCTTCGGGGGGGCGACTAACTATGGCTACACCTTC
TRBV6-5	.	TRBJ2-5	CASSYSGETQYF	TGTGCCAGCAGTTATTCGGGAGAGACCCAGTACTTC
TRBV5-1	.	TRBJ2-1	CASSLGQYEQFF	TGCGCCAGCAGCTTGGGTCAGTATGAGCAGTTCTTC
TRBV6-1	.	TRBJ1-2	CASSKRTLRDYGYTF	TGTGCCAGCAGTAAGCGGACCCTCCGGGACTATGGCTACACCTTC
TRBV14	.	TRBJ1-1	CASSSRQVNTEAFF	TGTGCCAGCAGTTCCAGACAAGTCAACACTGAAGCTTTCTTT
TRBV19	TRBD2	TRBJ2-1	CASSIDPLTSGAYNEQFF	TGTGCCAGTAGTATAGATCCTCTGACTAGCGGGGCCTACAATGAGCAGTTCTTC
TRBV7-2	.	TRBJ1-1	CASSRLVGVVEAFF	TGTGCCAGCAGTCGATTAGTAGGGGTGGTTGAAGCTTTCTTT
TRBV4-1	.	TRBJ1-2	CASSQTTAVTNYGYTF	TGCGCCAGCAGCCAAACGACAGCCGTTACTAACTATGGCTACACCTTC
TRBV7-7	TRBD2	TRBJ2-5	CASSPYRTSKETQYF	TGTGCTAGCAGCCCCTATCGGACTAGCAAAGAGACCCAGTACTTC
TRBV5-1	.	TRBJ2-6	CASSHLEGAGANVLTF	TGCGCCAGCAGCCACCTAGAAGGGGCTGGGGCCAACGTCCTGACTTTC
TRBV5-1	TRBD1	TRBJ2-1	CASSLGQGTYNEQFF	TGCGCCAGCAGCTTGGGACAGGGGACCTACAATGAGCAGTTCTTC
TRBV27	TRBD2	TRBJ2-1	CASSELAGGTGEQFF	TGTGCCAGCAGTGAACTAGCGGGAGGGACCGGTGAGCAGTTCTTC
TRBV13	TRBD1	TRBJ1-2	CASRWDGTGDDGYTF	TGTGCCAGCAGATGGGACGGGACAGGGGATGATGGCTACACCTTC
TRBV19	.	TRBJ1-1	CASSSHSNTEAFF	TGTGCCAGTAGTTCCCACTCGAACACTGAAGCTTTCTTT
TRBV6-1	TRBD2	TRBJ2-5	CASSEGRLAGALETQYF	TGTGCCAGCAGTGAGGGCAGGCTAGCGGGAGCTTTAGAGACCCAGTACTTC
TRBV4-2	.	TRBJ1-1	CASSPPFAGETEAFF	TGTGCCAGCAGCCCTCCGTTTGCTGGGGAGACTGAAGCTTTCTTT
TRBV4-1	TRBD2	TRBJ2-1	CASSHPTSGSRTEQFF	TGCGCCAGCAGCCACCCGACTAGCGGGAGCAGGACTGAGCAGTTCTTC
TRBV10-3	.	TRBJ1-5	CAISESRTPSREPQHF	TGTGCCATCAGTGAGTCGAGAACCCCGTCCCGGGAGCCCCAGCATTTT
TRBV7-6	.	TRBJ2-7	CASSSGGGTYEQYF	TGTGCCAGCAGCTCCGGTGGGGGGACCTACGAGCAGTACTTC
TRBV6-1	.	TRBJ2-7	CASSVGGQDDYEQYF	TGTGCCAGCAGTGTGGGGGGGCAGGACGACTACGAGCAGTACTTC
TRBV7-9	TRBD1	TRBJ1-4	CASSAGQALNEKLFF	TGTGCCAGCAGCGCCGGACAGGCCCTTAATGAAAAACTGTTTTTT
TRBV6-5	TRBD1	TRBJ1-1	CASRYRGWGNTEAFF	TGTGCCAGCAGGTACAGGGGATGGGGTAACACTGAAGCTTTCTTT
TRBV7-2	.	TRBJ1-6	CASSLLNYSPLHF	TGTGCCAGCAGCTTATTAAATTATTCACCCCTCCACTTT
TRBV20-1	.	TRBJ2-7	CSAKRAYEQYF	TGCAGTGCTAAGCGGGCCTACGAGCAGTACTTC
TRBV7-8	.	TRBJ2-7	CASSLGVLPYEQYF	TGTGCCAGCAGCTTAGGAGTCCTCCCCTACGAGCAGTACTTC
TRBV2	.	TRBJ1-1	CASSESGNTEAFF	TGTGCCAGCAGTGAATCGGGGAACACTGAAGCTTTCTTT
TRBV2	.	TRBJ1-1	CASSDIGGTEAFF	TGTGCCAGCAGTGACATTGGCGGCACTGAAGCTTTCTTT
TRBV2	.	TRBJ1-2	CASGEGTIPYTF	TGTGCCAGCGGGGAGGGGACAATACCCTACACCTTC
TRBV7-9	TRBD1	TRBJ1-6	CASSSQGGNSPLHF	TGTGCCAGCAGTTCGCAGGGGGGAAATTCACCCCTCCACTTT
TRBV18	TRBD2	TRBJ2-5	CASSPLAGGGQETQYF	TGTGCCAGCTCACCACTTGCGGGAGGGGGCCAAGAGACCCAGTACTTC
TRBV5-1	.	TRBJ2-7	CASSLAEWTPYEQYF	TGCGCCAGCAGCTTGGCGGAGTGGACTCCCTACGAGCAGTACTTC
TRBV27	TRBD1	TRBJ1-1	CASSLGQDLSYAEAFF	TGTGCCAGCAGCCTAGGACAGGACCTCTCGTACGCTGAAGCTTTCTTT
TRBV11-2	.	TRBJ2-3	CASSARPRGTQYF	TGTGCCAGCAGCGCCCGGCCAAGGGGTACGCAGTATTTT